Presented here are 26 T cell receptor beta chains from one specimen sequenced in a study of cytomegalovirus exposure and HLA in healthy donors. It was with 60 Vbeta and 13 Jbeta primers that the PCR ran. Profiling relied on immunoSEQ multiplex PCR, and the TCRdb table lists in-frame clones only, not all of them. The sample data list 45,000 or so clones. Specimen: PBMCs. These TCRs come from a male donor in good health and CMV-seronegative.

The chain couples TRBV29-1 to TRBJ2-1; 7 bases align to TRBD2. The CDR3 spans 14 residues. Germline V gives CDR1 SQVTM, CDR2 ANQGSEA. V was pared by 0 bases and J by 9 bases, with 8 bases of the junction left unmatched. The DNA of the CDR3 is TGCAGCGTTGAAGAAGGCCTAGCGGACGGTGAGCAGTTCTTC. Translation: CSVEEGLADGEQFF.

V usage is TRBV7-9 and J usage is TRBJ2-5; the D is unclear. The CDR3 runs to 11 residues. Trimming removed 4 bases from V and 4 bases from J, with 4 bases in between. The germline gives CDR1 SEHNR, CDR2 FQNEAQ (reference sequence). This CDR3 reads CASSSGETQYF. The DNA for the CDR3 is TGTGCCAGCAGCTCCGGAGAGACCCAGTACTTC.

The CDR3 DNA reads TGTGCCAGCTCACCGACTAGCGGGTACAATGAGCAGTTCTTC. Encoded protein: CASSPTSGYNEQFF. This chain uses TRBV18 with TRBJ2-1; 10 nucleotides match TRBD2. The V segment lost 3 bases and the J segment 4 bases; nucleotides outside the gene matches: 0. Germline CDR1 is KGHSH and CDR2 is LQKENI. The CDR3 covers 14 residues.

The J gene is TRBJ2-2, the V gene TRBV4-3; 10 nucleotides line up with TRBD2. Losses at the gene ends were 3 bases for V and 6 bases for J; bases not matched to a gene: 7. Germline V lookup: CDR1 LGHNA, CDR2 YSLEER. The CDR3 spans 16 residues. CDR3 sequence: CASSHTAGGRSGELFF. The CDR3 DNA follows: TGCGCCAGCAGCCACACAGCGGGGGGGCGGTCCGGGGAGCTGTTTTTT.

The chain carries TRBV9 and TRBJ2-3, with TRBD2 as a possible D gene (6 bases). This CDR3 comprises 12 residues. V lost 7 bases and J lost 4, with 10 bases in between. The germline gives CDR1 SGDLS, CDR2 YYNGEE. The CDR3 is CASRGLADTQYF. The CDR3 nucleotides read TGTGCCAGCCGGGGGTTGGCAGATACGCAGTATTTT.

The rearrangement joins TRBV15 to TRBJ2-1, with D possibly matching TRBD2 (6 bases). Germline-derived CDR1 and CDR2 are LNHNV and YYDKDF (reference sequence). CDR3 length: 15 residues. Trimming took 0 bases from V and 10 from J, leaving 16 bases between them. CDR3 in DNA: TGTGCCACCAGCAGAGATAGGGCCTCGGCGGGGGAGCAGTTCTTC. Translated: CATSRDRASAGEQFF.

CDR3 in DNA: TGCGCCAGCAGCCAAAGGGACGGGGGTGGCTACACCTTC. Translation: CASSQRDGGGYTF. The gene calls are TRBV4-3 and TRBJ1-2; a possible D gene is TRBD1 (5 bases). The CDR3 spans 13 residues. V lost 2 bases to trimming and J lost 7 bases, with 11 bases between them. Germline V lookup: CDR1 LGHNA, CDR2 YSLEER.

V usage is TRBV18 and J usage is TRBJ1-1; D is perhaps TRBD1 (5 bases). The CDR3 length is 15 residues. Germline CDR1 KGHSH, CDR2 LQKENI. V was clipped by 3 bases and J by 9 bases, with 20 bases between them. Here the CDR3 reads CASSPQYAGEGKAFF. CDR3 DNA: TGTGCCAGCTCACCCCAATATGCGGGGGAGGGGAAAGCTTTCTTT.

V usage is TRBV7-9 and J usage is TRBJ1-2, with D hard to call. The CDR3 has 13 residues. Germline loops: CDR1 SEHNR, CDR2 FQNEAQ (reference sequence). V gave up 3 bases and J gave up 8 bases, with 13 bases separating them. In DNA form, the CDR3 reads TGTGCCAGCAGCTTCTCGACATCCCTAGGCTACACCTTC. The encoded protein is CASSFSTSLGYTF. Using reference TRBV7-9 and TRBJ1-2 for the parts outside the CDR3, the full variable domain is DTGVSQNPRHKITKRGQNVTFRCDPISEHNRLYWYRQTLGQGPEFLTYFQNEAQLEKSRLLSDRFSAERPKGSFSTLEIQRTEQGDSAMYLCASSFSTSLGYTFGSGTRLTVV.

V gene TRBV6-1 combines with J gene TRBJ1-6; D is unclear. The germline V and J ends were trimmed by 6 bases and 7 bases, with 16 bases remaining between them. The CDR3 length is 15 residues. Germline V gene data show CDR1 as MNHNS and CDR2 as SASEGT. CDR3 in amino acids: CASSRTLEGNSPLHF. The CDR3 region has the DNA TGTGCCAGCAGCCGGACTCTCGAAGGGAATTCACCCCTCCACTTT.

This chain links TRBV5-1 with TRBJ2-7; 8 bases are shared with TRBD1. Trimming at V came to 4 bases and at J to 3 bases, leaving 6 bases not matched to a gene. The CDR3 is 14 amino acids. Germline V gives CDR1 SGHRS, CDR2 YFSETQ. CDR3 nucleotides: TGCGCCAGCAGCCGGATGACAGGGGACTACGAGCAGTACTTC. Translated: CASSRMTGDYEQYF.

The chain joins TRBV6-5 to TRBJ1-2; D is possibly TRBD1 (6 bases). The CDR3 extends over 13 amino acids. V was trimmed by 4 bases and J by 2 bases, leaving 8 bases between them. Germline assignment: CDR1 MNHEY and CDR2 SVGAGI. The CDR3 DNA reads as TGTGCCAGCAGTTTAACAGGGAACTATGGCTACACCTTC. Residues: CASSLTGNYGYTF.

The rearrangement joins TRBV7-9 to TRBJ1-5, with 9 positions matching TRBD1. J lost 4 bases, V lost 3 bases, and 4 bases had no gene match. The CDR3 sequence is 15 residues long. Germline V CDR1 and CDR2: SEHNR, FQNEAQ (reference sequence). CDR3 sequence reads: CASSFTTGGNQPQHF. The CDR3 DNA sequence: TGTGCCAGCAGCTTTACGACAGGGGGAAATCAGCCCCAGCATTTT.

This chain connects TRBV6-6 to TRBJ1-2, with D perhaps TRBD1 (6 bases). The CDR3 loop spans 15 amino acids. Trimming removed 5 bases at V and 0 bases at J, with 13 bases between. Germline V CDR1 and CDR2: MNHNY, SVGAGI (reference sequence). CDR3 coding DNA: TGTGCCAGCAGTAGGGACAATCCTTCTAACTATGGCTACACCTTC. Amino acids: CASSRDNPSNYGYTF.

The chain has TRBV5-8 and TRBJ1-5; 11 bases agree with TRBD1. This CDR3 region has 14 residues. J was trimmed by 9 bases and V by 2 bases; bases with no gene match: 4. CDR1 is SGHTS, CDR2 YDEGEE, per germline. The CDR3 reads CASSFGTGGRPQHF. CDR3 sequence (DNA): TGTGCCAGCAGCTTCGGGACAGGGGGGCGGCCCCAGCATTTT.

This chain joins TRBV12-5 and TRBJ2-3; no reliable D call. In germline, CDR1 is LGHNT, CDR2 FRNRAP. V gave up 1 base and J gave up 4 bases, with 9 bases separating them. The length of the CDR3 is 14 residues. The CDR3 DNA follows: TGTGCTAGTGGTTTGGCCTCCTTAGCAGATACGCAGTATTTT. Protein: CASGLASLADTQYF. The full variable domain, its missing parts supplied by reference TRBV12-5 and TRBJ2-3, is DARVTQTPRHKVTEMGQEVTMRCQPILGHNTVFWYRQTMMQGLELLAYFRNRAPLDDSGMPKDRFSAEMPDATLATLKIQPSEPRDSAVYFCASGLASLADTQYFGPGTRLTVL.

The chain is built from TRBV4-1 and TRBJ2-1, with 7 bases identical to TRBD2. The CDR3 sequence is 16 residues long. With V trimmed by 2 bases and J by 3 bases, 7 bases remained unmatched. The germline CDR1 and CDR2 sequences are MGHRA and YSYEKL. CDR3 amino acids: CASSQPGLRNYNEQFF. Here the CDR3 DNA reads TGCGCCAGCAGCCAACCGGGACTACGGAACTACAATGAGCAGTTCTTC.

This chain connects TRBV18 to TRBJ2-6; 8 bases are a match to TRBD1. This CDR3 has 18 residues. The ends lost 3 bases at V and 0 bases at J; junction bases unmatched: 7. Germline V CDR1 and CDR2: KGHSH, LQKENI. The CDR3 DNA follows: TGTGCCAGCTCACCGCAGGGGGCCGCCCTCTCTGGGGCCAACGTCCTGACTTTC. Translating gives CASSPQGAALSGANVLTF.

The chain uses TRBV6-6 and TRBJ1-2; tentative D call: TRBD1 (6 bases). Germline V gene lookup returns CDR1 MNHNY and CDR2 SVGAGI (reference sequence). Trimming pared 1 base from V and 3 bases from J, leaving 15 bases between. The CDR3 sequence is 16 residues long. The CDR3 here is CASSYLSTGLDYGYTF. The CDR3 DNA reads as TGTGCCAGCAGTTACTTGAGTACAGGGCTCGACTATGGCTACACCTTC.

The genes are TRBV25-1 and TRBJ1-1; 7 bases are shared with TRBD1. The CDR3 spans 15 residues. Germline values: CDR1 MGHDK, CDR2 SYGVNS. Trimming cost V 7 bases and J 1 base; bases outside gene matches: 9. CDR3 sequence reads: CASMGTGQTNTEAFF. Here the CDR3 DNA reads TGTGCCAGCATGGGGACGGGACAGACGAACACTGAAGCTTTCTTT.

The CDR3 sequence: CASSYPPREGNTEAFF. In DNA form, the CDR3 reads TGTGCCAGCAGTTACCCTCCCCGCGAGGGGAACACTGAAGCTTTCTTT. The chain couples TRBV6-6 to TRBJ1-1; D unresolved. Trimming left V 2 bases short and J 1 base short, with 14 bases between. This CDR3 is built from 16 residues. Germline lookup yields CDR1 MNHNY and CDR2 SVGAGI (reference sequence).

The V gene is TRBV6-6, the J gene TRBJ2-7; 8 nucleotides align to TRBD1. Germline V gene lookup returns CDR1 MNHNY and CDR2 SVGAGI (reference sequence). Trimming took 5 bases from V and 2 from J; bases not matched to a gene: 8. This CDR3 has 15 amino acids. This CDR3 is CASSLRTGPTYEQYF. For the CDR3, the DNA is TGTGCCAGCAGTCTACGGACAGGGCCCACCTACGAGCAGTACTTC.

The J gene is TRBJ1-1, the V gene TRBV5-1; tentatively, D is TRBD1 (6 bases). Per germline, CDR1 SGHRS and CDR2 YFSETQ. The ends were cut back, 4 bases at V and 1 base at J, with 11 bases in the middle. The CDR3 length is 14 residues. CDR3 loop: CASSVTGSNTEAFF. CDR3 coding DNA: TGCGCCAGCAGCGTAACAGGGTCGAACACTGAAGCTTTCTTT.

The rearrangement uses TRBV4-1 and TRBJ2-7; tentative D call: TRBD2 (7 bases). Germline values: CDR1 MGHRA, CDR2 YSYEKL. The CDR3 is made up of 15 amino acids. Trimming pared 11 bases from V and 2 bases from J, leaving 22 bases between. The CDR3 sequence: CALGGGRKLTYEQYF. DNA of the CDR3: TGCGCCTTAGGGGGGGGCCGTAAACTCACCTACGAGCAGTACTTC.

The chain couples TRBV7-6 to TRBJ1-1, with TRBD1 identical over 12 bases. Germline V lookup: CDR1 SGHVS, CDR2 FNYEAQ. CDR3 length equals 14 residues. The V gene end was trimmed by 5 bases and the J gene end by 7 bases; junction bases not matched to a gene: 5. DNA for the CDR3: TGTGCCAGCAGCGGGGGACAGGGGGCAAGTGAAGCTTTCTTT. Translating gives CASSGGQGASEAFF.

This chain connects TRBV9 to TRBJ2-3; D uncertain. The V gene lost 4 bases and the J gene lost 5 bases, with 14 bases spanning the gap. CDR1 is SGDLS and CDR2 is YYNGEE in the germline V gene. The CDR3 loop spans 14 amino acids. CDR3 in DNA: TGTGCCAGCAGCCCTCAGAGCGTTGGAGATACGCAGTATTTT. Protein: CASSPQSVGDTQYF.